This TCR beta chain was observed in a study of response to subunit inactivated influenza vaccine. TCRdb redid the calling of the RT-PCR reads with MiXCR, one entry per CDR3 protein. This sample has about 540,000 distinct CDR3 sequences, with 20% to 25% found just once. The CDR3 has 15 amino acids. Looked up from germline, CDR1 is DFQATT and CDR2 is SNEGSKA (reference sequence). J lost 7 bases, V lost 6 bases, and 12 bases had no gene match. In addition, the sample was reused for a study of T cells expressing NK-cell markers. Turning to that study: Scientists made TCR beta cDNA using 5'RACE template switching with UMIs.

Source: CD4+ T cells sorted from PBMCs, taken about 12 days after vaccination. This clonotype was obtained from a man aged 45-60 years who received an inactivated influenza vaccine. The genes are TRBV20-1 and TRBJ1-6, with TRBD1 matching over 7 bases. The CDR3: CSAPPSPGQNSPLHF. CDR3 DNA: TGCAGTGCCCCTCCCTCCCCGGGACAGAATTCACCCCTCCACTTT.